The clone carrying this T cell receptor beta chain was found a few times. Its antigen remains unidentified. This CDR3 has 13 residues. Trimming stripped 5 bases from V and 3 bases from J, with 11 bases between. Germline-derived CDR1 and CDR2 are MNHEY and SVGEGT. This sample stems from a study of T cells after yellow fever vaccination. Production of TCR cDNA was by 5'RACE template switching, which also added a universal primer site and UMIs. TCRdb called the 5' RACE reads again in MiXCR, with one record for every CDR3 protein. The sample has roughly 500,000 distinct CDR3 sequences, about 19% seen once. Study results and limitations: Booster samples showed a return of most primary-vaccination clones (roughly 96% CD4, 88% CD8). Some clonotypes, a small share, were shared between CD4 and CD8 compartments. Abundant clonotypes from the bulk population could have been carried over as contaminants into FACS-sorted repertoires.

The receptor was isolated from a man aged 25-45 years who received the YFV17D yellow fever vaccine. The rearrangement links TRBV6-2 or TRBV6-3 to TRBJ2-7; D is perhaps TRBD1 (6 bases). Source: PBMCs, taken 15 days after the yellow fever booster vaccination. For the CDR3, the DNA is TGTGCCAGCAGTCCAGGGGAACTCTACGAGCAGTACTTC. It yields the protein CASSPGELYEQYF.